This record concerns one T cell receptor (beta chain) sequence. The record originates from a study of technical replicates of blood from a handful of donors. Profiling relied on immunoSEQ multiplex PCR, and the TCRdb table lists in-frame clones only, not all of them. The sample consists of more than 90,000 clones, about 96% of them appearing once. Per the germline V gene, CDR1 is SNHLY and CDR2 is FYNNEI. The V end was cut by 7 bases, the J end by 3 bases, with 12 bases between. The CDR3 totals 14 residues. Sequencing used T cells isolated from PBMCs. The V call is TRBV2, the J call TRBJ1-4, with D possibly matching TRBD1 (5 bases). This clonotype originated in a human donor in good health. This CDR3 reads CASKFWGANEKLFF. Written as DNA, the CDR3 is TGTGCCAGCAAATTCTGGGGGGCTAATGAAAAACTGTTTTTT.